The sequence of this TCR beta chain was determined in a study of T cell changes during pregnancy in multiple sclerosis. The repertoire was sequenced with immunoSEQ multiplex PCR; TCRdb's copy has only in-frame clones and lacks some. The data show roughly 28,000 clones, around 89% seen once. This TCR came from a female donor in good health, enrolled as a control in a pregnancy study. Sample: CD4+ T cells from peripheral blood mononuclear cells, taken in the first trimester of pregnancy.

The CDR3: CASSLEAVYEQYF. DNA for the CDR3: TGTGCCAGCAGCTTGGAAGCGGTCTACGAGCAGTACTTC. V is TRBV7-9 and J is TRBJ2-7; the D gene is possibly TRBD2 (5 bases). The germline V and J ends were trimmed by 3 bases and 3 bases, with 9 bases remaining between them. The CDR3 spans 13 residues. CDR1 and CDR2 from the germline V gene are SEHNR and FQNEAQ (reference sequence).